This T cell receptor (beta chain) was sequenced for a study of blood T cell repertoires in COVID-19. Across the study: COVID-19 samples, acute and convalescent, were from the United States, Italy and Spain. T cells, B-cell-depleted T cells, or PBMCs supplied cDNA or gDNA.

The V end lost 4 bases, the J end lost 2 bases, and 15 bases lay between the germline ends. The germline CDR1 and CDR2 sequences are MNHNS and SASEGT. This CDR3 has 17 residues. Source study methods: Estimation of nucleated cell counts was performed using reference gene primer amplification. The protocol was immunoSEQ multiplex PCR, while the TCRdb copy is restricted to in-frame clones and leaves out a portion. V and J calls and clone size are copied from that table; D and trimming were computed from the DNA. The sample has some 340,000 clones, about four fifths seen once. The sequencing sample was made of peripheral blood. The TCR was taken from a man in his thirties or forties with active or convalescent COVID-19. V is TRBV6-1 and J is TRBJ1-6; no definite D call. CDR3 region: CASSVEDRVPYNSPLHF. The DNA for the CDR3 is TGTGCCAGCAGTGTGGAGGATCGGGTTCCCTATAATTCACCCCTCCACTTT.